This entry describes one TCR beta chain. Trimming took 4 bases from V and 7 from J; bases not matched to a gene: 7. This CDR3 is 16 amino acids long. Germline CDR1 and CDR2: SGHTA and FQGNSA. The record originates from a study of blood T cell repertoires in COVID-19. As for the study in general: Sample material is recorded as cDNA or gDNA derived from T cells, B-cell-depleted T cells, or PBMCs.

Profiling relied on immunoSEQ multiplex PCR, and the TCRdb table lists in-frame clones only, not all of them. The data contain tens of thousands of clones, 88% of them singletons. The J gene is TRBJ2-3, the V gene TRBV7-2; 14 positions agree with TRBD2. Sequencing was carried out using peripheral blood. The TCR was taken from an elderly woman with active or convalescent COVID-19. CDR3 residues: CASSSGLAGGSNTQYF. Written as DNA, the CDR3 is TGTGCCAGCAGCTCCGGACTAGCGGGGGGTTCCAATACGCAGTATTTT. Based on the CDR3 plus reference TRBV7-2 and TRBJ2-3, the full variable domain is GAGVSQSPSNKVTEKGKDVELRCDPISGHTALYWYRQSLGQGLEFLIYFQGNSAPDKSGLPSDRFSAERTGGSVSTLTIQRTQQEDSAVYLCASSSGLAGGSNTQYFGPGTRLTVL.